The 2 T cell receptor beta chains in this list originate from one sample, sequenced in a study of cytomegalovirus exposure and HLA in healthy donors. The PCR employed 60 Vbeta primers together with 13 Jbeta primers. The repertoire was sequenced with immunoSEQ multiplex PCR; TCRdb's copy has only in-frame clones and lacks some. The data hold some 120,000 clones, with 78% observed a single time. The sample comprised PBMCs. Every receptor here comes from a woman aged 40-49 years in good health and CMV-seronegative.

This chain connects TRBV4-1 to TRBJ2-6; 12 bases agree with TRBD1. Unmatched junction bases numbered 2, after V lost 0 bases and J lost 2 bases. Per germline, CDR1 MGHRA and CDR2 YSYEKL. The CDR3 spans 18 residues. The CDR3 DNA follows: TGCGCCAGCAGCCAAGACGGGACAGGGGGCACTGGGGCCAACGTCCTGACTTTC. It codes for CASSQDGTGGTGANVLTF.

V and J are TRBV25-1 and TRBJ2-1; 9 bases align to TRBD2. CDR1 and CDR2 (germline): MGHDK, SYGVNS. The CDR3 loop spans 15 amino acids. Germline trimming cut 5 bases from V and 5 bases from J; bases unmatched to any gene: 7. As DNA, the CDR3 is TGTGCCAGCAGTCAATCTAGCGGGATGAACAATGAGCAGTTCTTC. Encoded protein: CASSQSSGMNNEQFF. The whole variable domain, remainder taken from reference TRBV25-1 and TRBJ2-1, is EADIYQTPRYLVIGTGKKITLECSQTMGHDKMYWYQQDPGMELHLIHYSYGVNSTEKGDLSSESTVSRIRTEHFPLTLESARPSHTSQYLCASSQSSGMNNEQFFGPGTRLTVL.